This T cell receptor (beta chain) was documented in a study of T cells in Graves' hyperthyroidism and ophthalmopathy. RNA transcripts provided the source from which TCR beta CDR3 regions were amplified. The primer set for the first-round RT-PCR of the TCR CDR3 was HTBI. TCRdb reprocessed the multiplex PCR reads via MiXCR and lists one record per CDR3 protein. The top ten hold roughly 13% of the sample, which has 400,000 to 500,000 distinct CDR3 sequences, about 15% seen once. With 4 bases clipped from V and 2 bases from J, the junction kept 7 bases outside the gene matches. From germline, CDR1 is MNHEY and CDR2 SVGEGT. The CDR3 has 16 residues.

This sequence originates from a man between 18 and 35 years old with Graves' ophthalmopathy. The chain has TRBV6-2 or TRBV6-3 and TRBJ2-7, with TRBD1 matching over 11 bases. Sequences were obtained from blood. CDR3 nucleotides: TGTGCCAGCAGTTTTCACCGGGACAGGGGGGCCTACGAGCAGTACTTC. Encoded protein: CASSFHRDRGAYEQYF.